The rows below give T cell receptor beta chains drawn from one sample of a study of stem cell transplantation in POMP-related autoinflammatory disease. The data were produced by immunoSEQ multiplex PCR, yet TCRdb's version contains in-frame clones alone and is incomplete. Here the sample spans tens of thousands of clones, roughly 93% being singletons. The sequencing here drew on CD4+ T cells from PBMCs, taken after stem cell transplantation. These receptors all stem from a human patient with POMP-related autoinflammation and immune dysregulation (PRAID). Some of the T cells might come from the graft donor. Both conserved end residues are part of each CDR3. D genes are given only for firm matches. A row's size may be missing; if present it is once, few, many or a size class.

clone_size	v_call	cdr3_length	j_call	d_call	cdr3_nt	cdr3_aa
-	TRBV14	13	TRBJ2-3	-	TGTGCCAGCAGCAAAGCTACAGGTGATACGCAGTATTTT	CASSKATGDTQYF
-	TRBV30	14	TRBJ2-7	TRBD2	TGTGCCTGGAGTCTAGCGGGACCTTCCTACGAGCAGTACTTC	CAWSLAGPSYEQYF
-	TRBV5-1	13	TRBJ1-1	-	TGCGCCAGCAGCTCAGTTCCGAACACTGAAGCTTTCTTT	CASSSVPNTEAFF
-	TRBV18	15	TRBJ1-4	-	TGTGCCAGCTCACCACCGGGGACGGTTAATGAAAAACTGTTTTTT	CASSPPGTVNEKLFF
-	TRBV27	13	TRBJ2-7	-	TGTGCCAGCAGCCGGGACCTAAGAGACGAGCAGTACTTC	CASSRDLRDEQYF
-	TRBV3-1/TRBV3-2	15	TRBJ2-5	TRBD2	TGTGCCAGCAGCCTCCTAGCGGATAGGGATGAGACCCAGTACTTC	CASSLLADRDETQYF
-	TRBV5-1	15	TRBJ2-2	TRBD1	TGCGCCAGCAGACAAATACAGGGGGCGCCCGGGGAGCTGTTTTTT	CASRQIQGAPGELFF
-	TRBV5-1	15	TRBJ1-2	-	TGCGCCAGCAGCTTTGGCTCGACAAATTACTATGGCTACACCTTC	CASSFGSTNYYGYTF
-	TRBV7-9	19	TRBJ2-1	-	TGTGCCAGCAGCCGCCGGACTCCTCGGGTAACGAGCTCCTACAATGAGCAGTTCTTC	CASSRRTPRVTSSYNEQFF
-	TRBV7-2	15	TRBJ2-3	TRBD2	TGTGCCAGCAGCTTAGGGGGGACTACCACAGATACGCAGTATTTT	CASSLGGTTTDTQYF
once	TRBV7-9	15	TRBJ2-2	TRBD2	TGTGCCAGCAGCCGCGGGAGCCTGGGTACCGGGGAGCTGTTTTTT	CASSRGSLGTGELFF
few	TRBV19	17	TRBJ1-5	TRBD1	TGTGCCAGTAGCCCAATTCCGAACAGGGGGGGCAGTCAGCCCCAGCATTTT	CASSPIPNRGGSQPQHF
-	TRBV10-3	15	TRBJ1-1	-	TGTGCCATCACGGGGGTCCGGGGTCCGAACACTGAAGCTTTCTTT	CAITGVRGPNTEAFF
-	TRBV19	17	TRBJ2-1	-	TGTGCCAGTAGTATAGGGGGGAGACTAGACGTACACACAGGGCAGTTCTTC	CASSIGGRLDVHTGQFF
-	TRBV7-6	18	TRBJ2-3	TRBD1	TGTGCCAGCAGCTTAGGACAGGGGGGGGAGATAGGCACAGATACGCAGTATTTT	CASSLGQGGEIGTDTQYF
-	TRBV28	14	TRBJ2-2	-	TGTGCCAGCAGCCCACCGGCCAGAGGCGGGGAGCTGTTTTTT	CASSPPARGGELFF
-	TRBV6-5	14	TRBJ1-5	TRBD1	TGTGCCAGCAACCGGGACAGGGTGAATCAGCCCCAGCATTTT	CASNRDRVNQPQHF
-	TRBV15	15	TRBJ2-7	-	TGTGCCACCAGCAGAGGGGCAGCGAGCTCCTACGAGCAGTACTTC	CATSRGAASSYEQYF
-	TRBV6-1	15	TRBJ2-5	TRBD2	TGTGCCAGCAGTGAACTGAGCGGGGGACAAGAGACCCAGTACTTC	CASSELSGGQETQYF
once	TRBV19	15	TRBJ2-3	-	TGTGCCACCGCTTTGGAGGGGAGGGGGTCCAATACGCAGTATTTT	CATALEGRGSNTQYF
-	TRBV10-3	17	TRBJ2-1	-	TGTGCCATCAGTGAGTCGAATTCGGGTTCCGGCTACAATGAGCAGTTCTTC	CAISESNSGSGYNEQFF
once	TRBV15	19	TRBJ2-3	-	TGTGCCACCAGCACCCCCTTTCGGGGGCCCTCGGCTAGCACAGATACGCAGTATTTT	CATSTPFRGPSASTDTQYF
-	TRBV18	14	TRBJ2-7	-	TGTGCCAGCTCCCTTCCCGGCCTCCCCTACGAGCAGTACTTC	CASSLPGLPYEQYF
-	TRBV5-1	16	TRBJ2-3	-	TGCGCCAGCAGCTTCACTTCCGGGGGTTTGACAGATACGCAGTATTTT	CASSFTSGGLTDTQYF
-	TRBV4-1	13	TRBJ2-2	-	TGCGCCAGCAGCCAAGATAGGGCTGGGGAGCTGTTTTTT	CASSQDRAGELFF
-	TRBV3-1/TRBV3-2	13	TRBJ1-1	-	TGTGCCAGCAGTGGGGTCGCCGGACCTGAAGCTTTCTTT	CASSGVAGPEAFF
-	TRBV19	14	TRBJ2-1	TRBD2	TGTGCCAGTAGACAAGCGGGAGGGCCGGCTGAGCAGTTCTTC	CASRQAGGPAEQFF
few	TRBV5-1	15	TRBJ1-3	-	TGCGCCAGCAGCTTGGGTTTGGGACAATTAAACACCATATATTTT	CASSLGLGQLNTIYF
-	TRBV6-5	13	TRBJ2-4	-	TGTGCCAGCAGTTCAGGGGTATTGGGCATTCAGTACTTC	CASSSGVLGIQYF
-	TRBV19	16	TRBJ2-5	TRBD1	TGTGCCAGTAGTAGAGTCCCGGGACAGTACCAAGAGACCCAGTACTTC	CASSRVPGQYQETQYF
few	TRBV7-3	14	TRBJ1-2	-	TGTGCCAGCAGTCTGGGGGGAAGTAACTATGGCTACACCTTC	CASSLGGSNYGYTF
-	TRBV28	14	TRBJ2-3	TRBD2	TGTGCCAGCAGTCGCGGGGGTCCTGCACGTACGCAGTATTTT	CASSRGGPARTQYF
-	TRBV3-1/TRBV3-2	15	TRBJ2-7	-	TGTGCCAGCAGCCAAGCTTCCGCGACCTCCTACGAGCAGTACTTC	CASSQASATSYEQYF
once	TRBV3-1/TRBV3-2	12	TRBJ2-1	-	TGTGCCAGCAGCCAAGTAGGGAATGAGCAGTTCTTC	CASSQVGNEQFF
-	TRBV13	14	TRBJ2-5	-	TGTGCCAGCAGCTTTTTCACACACGGAGAGACCCAGTACTTC	CASSFFTHGETQYF
-	TRBV20-1	15	TRBJ2-1	TRBD2	TGCAGTGCCAGTCCGGGACTAGCGGGATACAATGAGCAGTTCTTC	CSASPGLAGYNEQFF
-	TRBV12-5	15	TRBJ2-2	TRBD2	TGTGCTAGTGGTACACGGGGGGGTACGACCGGGGAGCTGTTTTTT	CASGTRGGTTGELFF
-	TRBV7-8	17	TRBJ1-1	TRBD1	TGTGCCAGCAGCTTAAAGAGAGGACAGGGGGCGTACACTGAAGCTTTCTTT	CASSLKRGQGAYTEAFF
-	TRBV11-2	13	TRBJ2-7	-	TGTGCCAGCAGCCCGTGGGACTTTTACGAGCAGTACTTC	CASSPWDFYEQYF
-	TRBV4-2	16	TRBJ2-5	-	TGTGCCAGCAGCCAAGATAGGTCGGGACGCCAAGAGACCCAGTACTTC	CASSQDRSGRQETQYF
-	TRBV6-1	14	TRBJ2-5	TRBD2	TGTGCCAGCAGTGAAGCACTAGCGGGGGAGACCCAGTACTTC	CASSEALAGETQYF
-	TRBV7-9	18	TRBJ2-3	TRBD2	TGTGCCAGCAGCTTTGTGGGACTAGCGGGGGGCAACACAGATACGCAGTATTTT	CASSFVGLAGGNTDTQYF
-	TRBV5-1	15	TRBJ2-7	-	TGCGCCAGCAGCTTGGAAAACAGGGAGAACTACGAGCAGTACTTC	CASSLENRENYEQYF
-	TRBV29-1	16	TRBJ2-2	TRBD2	TGCAGCGTTGAAGACCCGACTAGCGGACCAACCGGGGAGCTGTTTTTT	CSVEDPTSGPTGELFF
-	TRBV3-1/TRBV3-2	14	TRBJ2-4	-	TGTGCCAGCAGCCTCAACTCACAGGGAAACATTCAGTACTTC	CASSLNSQGNIQYF
-	TRBV11-2	12	TRBJ1-2	-	TGTGCCAGCAGCCTGGGATTATATGGCTACACCTTC	CASSLGLYGYTF
once	TRBV15	18	TRBJ1-5	-	TGTGCCACCAGCAGAGGGCCGAGTCAGGGATATAGCAATCAGCCCCAGCATTTT	CATSRGPSQGYSNQPQHF
-	TRBV28	18	TRBJ2-3	TRBD2	TGTGCCAGCCCCCCAGGGATCTCCGGGACTACGGAGGGGGATACGCAGTATTTT	CASPPGISGTTEGDTQYF
-	TRBV10-1	15	TRBJ2-7	-	TGCGCCAGCAGCCTGGGGAGAATTACAATATTTTGGCAGTACTTC	CASSLGRITIFWQYF
-	TRBV11-2	15	TRBJ2-7	TRBD2	TGTGCCAGCAGCTTAGAGGGTCTAGCGGCCTACGAGCAGTACTTC	CASSLEGLAAYEQYF
few	TRBV5-8	13	TRBJ1-5	TRBD1	TGTGCCAGTGGACAGGGCGGGGGTCAGCCCCAGCATTTT	CASGQGGGQPQHF
-	TRBV6-6	13	TRBJ2-3	-	TGTGCCAGCAGTTACTCGGAGGGAAATACGCAGTATTTT	CASSYSEGNTQYF